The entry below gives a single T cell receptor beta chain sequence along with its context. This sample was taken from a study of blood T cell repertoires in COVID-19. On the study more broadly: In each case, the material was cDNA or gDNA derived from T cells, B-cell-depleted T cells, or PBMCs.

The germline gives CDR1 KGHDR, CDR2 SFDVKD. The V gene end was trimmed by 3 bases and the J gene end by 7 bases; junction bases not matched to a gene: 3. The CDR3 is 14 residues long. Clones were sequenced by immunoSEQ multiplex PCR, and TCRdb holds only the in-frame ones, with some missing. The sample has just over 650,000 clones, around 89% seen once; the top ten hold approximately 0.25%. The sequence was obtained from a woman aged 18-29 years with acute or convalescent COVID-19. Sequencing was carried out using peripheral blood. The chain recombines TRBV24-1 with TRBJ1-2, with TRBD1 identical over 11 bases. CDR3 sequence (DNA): TGTGCCACCAGTGATCCCGGGACAGGGGGTGGCTACACCTTC. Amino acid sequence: CATSDPGTGGGYTF.